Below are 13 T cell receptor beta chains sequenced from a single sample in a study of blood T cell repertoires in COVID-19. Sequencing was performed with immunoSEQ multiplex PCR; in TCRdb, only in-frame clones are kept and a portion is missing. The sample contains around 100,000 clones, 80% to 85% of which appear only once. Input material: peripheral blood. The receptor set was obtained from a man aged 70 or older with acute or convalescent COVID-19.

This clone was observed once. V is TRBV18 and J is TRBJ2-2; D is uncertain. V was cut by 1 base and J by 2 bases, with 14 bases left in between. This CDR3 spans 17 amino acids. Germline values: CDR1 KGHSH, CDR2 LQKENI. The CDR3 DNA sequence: TGTGCCAGCTCACCACTGGTTCCCCAGGTCAACACCGGGGAGCTGTTTTTT. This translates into CASSPLVPQVNTGELFF.

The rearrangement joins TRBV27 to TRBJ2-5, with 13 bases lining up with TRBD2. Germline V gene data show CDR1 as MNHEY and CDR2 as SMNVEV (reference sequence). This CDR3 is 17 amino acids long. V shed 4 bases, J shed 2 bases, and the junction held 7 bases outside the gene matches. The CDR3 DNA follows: TGTGCCAGCAGTTCATGGACTAGCGGGGGCCAGCAAGAGACCCAGTACTTC. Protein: CASSSWTSGGQQETQYF.

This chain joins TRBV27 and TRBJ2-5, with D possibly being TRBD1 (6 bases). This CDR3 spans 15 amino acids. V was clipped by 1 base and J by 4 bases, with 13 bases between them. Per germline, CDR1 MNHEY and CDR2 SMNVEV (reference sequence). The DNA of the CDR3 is TGTGCCAGCAGTTTATGGGCAGGGGCAAGAGAGACCCAGTACTTC. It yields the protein CASSLWAGARETQYF.

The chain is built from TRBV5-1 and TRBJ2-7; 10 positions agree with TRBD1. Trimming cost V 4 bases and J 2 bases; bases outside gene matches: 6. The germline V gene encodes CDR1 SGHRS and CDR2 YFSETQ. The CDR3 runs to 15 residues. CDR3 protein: CASSTRQGATYEQYF. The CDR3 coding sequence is TGCGCCAGCAGCACTAGACAGGGGGCCACCTACGAGCAGTACTTC.

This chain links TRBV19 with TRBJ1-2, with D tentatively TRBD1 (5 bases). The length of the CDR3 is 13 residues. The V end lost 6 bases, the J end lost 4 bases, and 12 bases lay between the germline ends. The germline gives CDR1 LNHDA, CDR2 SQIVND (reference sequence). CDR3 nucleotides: TGTGCCAGTAGGAAAGACAGCGTCTATGGCTACACCTTC. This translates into CASRKDSVYGYTF. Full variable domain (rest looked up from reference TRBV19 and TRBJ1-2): DGGITQSPKYLFRKEGQNVTLSCEQNLNHDAMYWYRQDPGQGLRLIYYSQIVNDFQKGDIAEGYSVSREKKESFPLTVTSAQKNPTAFYLCASRKDSVYGYTFGSGTRLTVV.

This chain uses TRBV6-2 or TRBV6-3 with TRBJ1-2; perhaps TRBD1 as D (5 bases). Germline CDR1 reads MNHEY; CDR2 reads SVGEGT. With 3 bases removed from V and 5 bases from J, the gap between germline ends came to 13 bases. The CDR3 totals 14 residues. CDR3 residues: CASSYAMQGYGYTF. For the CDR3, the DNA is TGTGCCAGCAGTTATGCCATGCAGGGTTATGGCTACACCTTC.

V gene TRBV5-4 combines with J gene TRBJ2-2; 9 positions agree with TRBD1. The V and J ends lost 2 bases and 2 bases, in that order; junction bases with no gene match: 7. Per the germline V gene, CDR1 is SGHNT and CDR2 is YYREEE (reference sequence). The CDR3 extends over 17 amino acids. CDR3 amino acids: CASSFAGTGINTGELFF. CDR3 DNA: TGTGCCAGCAGCTTCGCCGGGACAGGGATCAACACCGGGGAGCTGTTTTTT.

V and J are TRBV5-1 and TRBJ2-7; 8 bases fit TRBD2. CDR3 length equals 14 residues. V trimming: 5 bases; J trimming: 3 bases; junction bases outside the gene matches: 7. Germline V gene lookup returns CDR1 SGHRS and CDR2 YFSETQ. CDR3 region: CASSTAGGNYEQYF. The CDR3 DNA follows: TGCGCCAGCAGTACCGCGGGAGGTAACTACGAGCAGTACTTC.

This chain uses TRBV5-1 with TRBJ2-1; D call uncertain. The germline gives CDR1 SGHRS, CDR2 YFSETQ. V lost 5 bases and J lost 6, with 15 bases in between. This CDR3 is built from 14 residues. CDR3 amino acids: CASSSFAVGNEQFF. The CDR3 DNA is TGCGCCAGCAGTAGTTTTGCTGTTGGCAATGAGCAGTTCTTC.

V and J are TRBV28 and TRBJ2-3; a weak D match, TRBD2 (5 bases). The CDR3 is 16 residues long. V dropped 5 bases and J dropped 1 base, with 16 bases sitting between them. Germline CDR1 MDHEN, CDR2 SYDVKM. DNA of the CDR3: TGTGCCAGCAGTAACTCTGAGGGATACGGCACAGATACGCAGTATTTT. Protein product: CASSNSEGYGTDTQYF. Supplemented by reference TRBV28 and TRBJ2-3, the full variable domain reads DVKVTQSSRYLVKRTGEKVFLECVQDMDHENMFWYRQDPGLGLRLIYFSYDVKMKEKGDIPEGYSVSREKKERFSLILESASTNQTSMYLCASSNSEGYGTDTQYFGPGTRLTVL.

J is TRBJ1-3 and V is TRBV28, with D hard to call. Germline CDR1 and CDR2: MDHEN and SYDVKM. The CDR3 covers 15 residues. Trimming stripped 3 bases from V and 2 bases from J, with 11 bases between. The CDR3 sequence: CASSLEWNAGNTIYF. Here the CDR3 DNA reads TGTGCCAGCAGTTTGGAGTGGAATGCTGGAAACACCATATATTTT.

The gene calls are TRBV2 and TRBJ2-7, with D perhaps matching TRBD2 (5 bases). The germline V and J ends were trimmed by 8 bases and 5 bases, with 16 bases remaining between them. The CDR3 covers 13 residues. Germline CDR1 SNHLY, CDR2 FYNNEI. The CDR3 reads CASSAGPRNEQYF. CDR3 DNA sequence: TGTGCCAGCTCGGCGGGCCCGAGAAACGAGCAGTACTTC.

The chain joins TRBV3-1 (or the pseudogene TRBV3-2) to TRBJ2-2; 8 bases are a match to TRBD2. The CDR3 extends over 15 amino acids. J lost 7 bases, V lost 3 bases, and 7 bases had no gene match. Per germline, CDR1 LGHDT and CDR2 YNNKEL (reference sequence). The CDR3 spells CASSQNGGRHGELFF. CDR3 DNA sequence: TGTGCCAGCAGCCAGAATGGCGGGAGGCACGGGGAGCTGTTTTTT.